The 8 T cell receptor beta chains below come from one sample, sequenced in a study of blood T cell repertoires in COVID-19. Measured with immunoSEQ multiplex PCR; TCRdb has only the in-frame clones, and not every one. The sample lists 250,000 to 300,000 clones; approximately 87% were seen once. The specimen sequenced was peripheral blood. These receptors came from a man between 60 and 70 years old who had recovered from COVID-19.

The V gene is TRBV27, the J gene TRBJ2-7; the match to TRBD1 covers 9 bases. Germline V CDR1 and CDR2: MNHEY, SMNVEV (reference sequence). CDR3 length equals 16 residues. V lost 6 bases, J lost 5 bases, and 14 bases stayed unmatched. The CDR3 DNA reads TGTGCCAGCAGCACCCCATCCGGGACAGGGTCCAACGAGCAGTACTTC. It encodes CASSTPSGTGSNEQYF.

The V gene is TRBV7-7, the J gene TRBJ1-4, with 8 bases identical to TRBD1. Losses at the gene ends were 5 bases for V and 7 bases for J; bases not matched to a gene: 9. Germline V gene sequence: CDR1 SSHAT, CDR2 FNYEAQ (reference sequence). The CDR3 is 15 residues long. This CDR3 is CASSPGQGRGEKLFF. The CDR3 nucleotides are TGTGCCAGCAGCCCCGGACAGGGAAGGGGTGAAAAACTGTTTTTT.

The chain is built from TRBV25-1 and TRBJ1-6; D is ambiguous. V lost 5 bases and J 0 bases, leaving 11 bases between the germline ends. Germline V lookup: CDR1 MGHDK, CDR2 SYGVNS. CDR3 size: 16 residues. CDR3 loop: CASSPEGSSYNSPLHF. In DNA, the CDR3 is TGTGCCAGCAGTCCCGAAGGGAGCTCCTATAATTCACCCCTCCACTTT.

The chain combines TRBV9 with TRBJ2-1; 13 bases match TRBD2. The CDR3 spans 16 residues. V lost 4 bases, J lost 7 bases, and 8 bases stayed unmatched. CDR1 is SGDLS and CDR2 is YYNGEE in the germline V gene. CDR3 amino acids: CASSPTTSGRRNEQFF. CDR3 DNA: TGTGCCAGCAGCCCGACGACTAGCGGGAGGAGAAATGAGCAGTTCTTC. The full variable domain, with the rest looked up from reference TRBV9 and TRBJ2-1, is DSGVTQTPKHLITATGQRVTLRCSPRSGDLSVYWYQQSLDQGLQFLIQYYNGEERAKGNILERFSAQQFPDLHSELNLSSLELGDSALYFCASSPTTSGRRNEQFFGPGTRLTVL.

The chain couples TRBV3-1 (or the pseudogene TRBV3-2) to TRBJ1-2; 11 bases fit TRBD1. J gave up 5 bases and V 0 bases, and 8 bases lay outside the gene matches. CDR3 size: 17 residues. CDR1 is LGHDT, CDR2 YNNKEL, per germline (reference sequence). The CDR3 DNA sequence: TGTGCCAGCAGCCAAGATTTTCTGGGACAGGGGGGGTATGGCTACACCTTC. It specifies CASSQDFLGQGGYGYTF.

This sequence joins TRBV3-1 (or the pseudogene TRBV3-2) and TRBJ2-6; tentative D call: TRBD1 (5 bases). V lost 1 base to trimming and J lost 1 base, with 11 bases between them. The CDR3 runs 17 residues. Germline CDR1 is LGHDT and CDR2 is YNNKEL (reference sequence). This CDR3 reads CASSQASGASGANVLTF. CDR3 coding DNA: TGTGCCAGCAGCCAAGCCTCTGGGGCATCTGGGGCCAACGTCCTGACTTTC.

The gene calls are TRBV4-1 and TRBJ2-1; 11 bases agree with TRBD2. The length of the CDR3 is 15 residues. Trimming at V came to 4 bases and at J to 4 bases, leaving 3 bases not matched to a gene. Per the germline V gene, CDR1 is MGHRA and CDR2 is YSYEKL. In DNA form, the CDR3 reads TGCGCCAGCAGCCTTAGCGGGGGGGGATACAATGAGCAGTTCTTC. This gives the protein CASSLSGGGYNEQFF.

This chain connects TRBV7-2 to TRBJ1-1; perhaps TRBD1 as D (6 bases). The CDR3 runs to 18 residues. The germline CDR1 and CDR2 sequences are SGHTA and FQGNSA. The germline V and J ends were trimmed by 5 bases and 4 bases, with 26 bases remaining between them. CDR3 DNA: TGTGCCAGCAGCCTTCGGCAGGGGAGCTTATTACGTGTCACTGAAGCTTTCTTT. As protein: CASSLRQGSLLRVTEAFF.